Below, 14 T cell receptor beta chains from the same sample are listed, as sequenced in a study of OX40 agonist ivuxolimab in advanced cancers. Repertoires were generated with immunoSEQ multiplex PCR, while TCRdb's copy carries only in-frame clones and drops some. The profile covers roughly 17,000 clones, with roughly 78% appearing a single time and 30% taken by the ten largest. The sequencing here drew on CD4+ or CD8+ T cells sorted from blood, taken in a trial of the OX40 agonist ivuxolimab. The source of these receptors is an adult with an advanced solid tumor such as melanoma, head and neck, liver or kidney cancer.

This clone has a single count. The chain joins TRBV19 to TRBJ1-1, with a weak D call TRBD1 (5 bases). V dropped 6 bases and J dropped 2 bases, with 13 bases sitting between them. This CDR3 contains 14 residues. Germline V gives CDR1 LNHDA, CDR2 SQIVND (reference sequence). CDR3 bases: TGTGCCAGTAGGACGACAGAGTCCAACACTGAAGCTTTCTTT. Translated: CASRTTESNTEAFF.

The V call is TRBV9, the J call TRBJ2-7, with D tentatively TRBD1 (6 bases). Per germline, CDR1 SGDLS and CDR2 YYNGEE. The length of the CDR3 is 14 residues. Between the trimmed V and J ends, which lost 2 bases and 2 bases, there was a span of 11 bases. CDR3 in amino acids: CASSVEGDAYEQYF. As DNA, the CDR3 is TGTGCCAGCAGCGTCGAGGGGGACGCCTACGAGCAGTACTTC.

The J gene is TRBJ2-1, the V gene TRBV7-3; D ambiguous. Trimming took off 3 bases at V and 7 bases at J, with 4 bases between the two ends. CDR1 and CDR2 from the germline V gene are SGHTA and FQGTGA. The CDR3 totals 11 residues. CDR3 protein: CASSLENEQFF. CDR3 in DNA: TGTGCCAGCAGCTTGGAGAATGAGCAGTTCTTC.

By frequency in the sample, this clone is medium-sized. The chain joins TRBV2 to TRBJ2-7; D is ambiguous. Germline-derived CDR1 and CDR2 are SNHLY and FYNNEI. The CDR3 spans 10 residues. The V end was cut by 8 bases, the J end by 4 bases, with 6 bases between. This chain's CDR3 is CASRRYEQYF. CDR3 coding DNA: TGTGCCAGCCGTAGGTACGAGCAGTACTTC.

This chain connects TRBV9 to TRBJ2-7; D is uncertain. Deletions cut 3 bases from V and 6 bases from J, with 10 bases between. Per germline, CDR1 SGDLS and CDR2 YYNGEE. The CDR3 has 12 amino acids. The CDR3 is CASSAPASEQYF. In nucleotides, the CDR3 is TGTGCCAGCAGCGCACCGGCATCCGAGCAGTACTTC.

This clone appeared once. The chain employs TRBV5-1 and TRBJ2-7, with a possible D match to TRBD1 (5 bases). Trimming removed 4 bases from V and 5 bases from J, with 13 bases in between. This CDR3 contains 13 residues. The V gene's germline CDR1 is SGHRS and CDR2 YFSETQ. The CDR3: CASSRGLRDEQYF. The CDR3 DNA reads TGCGCCAGCAGCAGGGGCTTAAGGGACGAGCAGTACTTC.

The V gene is TRBV7-9, the J gene TRBJ2-7; D gene uncertain. Germline assignment: CDR1 SEHNR and CDR2 FQNEAQ (reference sequence). The CDR3 covers 14 residues. V lost 1 base to trimming and J lost 3 bases, with 10 bases between them. The chain's CDR3 is CASSLDPAIYEQYF. CDR3 coding DNA: TGTGCCAGCAGCTTAGATCCGGCTATCTACGAGCAGTACTTC.

This rearrangement joins TRBV2 to TRBJ1-1; D remains unclear. The CDR3 spans 14 residues. Germline loops: CDR1 SNHLY, CDR2 FYNNEI. V gave up 3 bases and J gave up 7 bases, with 15 bases separating them. The CDR3 is CASSDLSPVGEAFF. The CDR3 nucleotides are TGTGCCAGCAGTGACCTCTCCCCCGTCGGTGAAGCTTTCTTT.

Here the CDR3 reads CSVEGGPGYTF. CDR3 nucleotide sequence: TGCAGCGTTGAGGGGGGCCCTGGCTACACCTTC. The chain combines TRBV29-1 with TRBJ1-2; perhaps TRBD1 as D (6 bases). V was shortened by 3 bases and J by 7 bases, with 9 bases between the two germline ends. Germline CDR1 reads SQVTM; CDR2 reads ANQGSEA. The CDR3 length is 11 residues. The complete variable domain, with remaining parts taken from reference TRBV29-1 and TRBJ1-2, reads SAVISQKPSRDICQRGTSLTIQCQVDSQVTMMFWYRQQPGQSLTLIATANQGSEATYESGFVIDKFPISRPNLTFSTLTVSNMSPEDSSIYLCSVEGGPGYTFGSGTRLTVV.

The chain links TRBV18 to TRBJ1-5; D uncertain. Germline V CDR1 and CDR2: KGHSH, LQKENI. Trimming took 4 bases from V and 5 from J, leaving 18 bases between them. This CDR3 region has 16 residues. CDR3 in amino acids: CASSLLTASPHQPQHF. The CDR3 DNA reads as TGTGCCAGCTCACTTCTGACCGCCTCGCCCCATCAGCCCCAGCATTTT.

The chain combines TRBV7-9 with TRBJ2-7; 10 nucleotides align to TRBD2. The CDR3 sequence is 15 residues long. V was pared by 5 bases and J by 0 bases, with 4 bases of the junction left unmatched. The germline V gene encodes CDR1 SEHNR and CDR2 FQNEAQ (reference sequence). CDR3 protein: CASSRTSGRSYEQYF. The CDR3 DNA follows: TGTGCCAGCAGCCGGACTAGCGGTCGCTCCTACGAGCAGTACTTC.

The rearrangement links TRBV4-1 to TRBJ2-1; TRBD2 matches at 8 bases. CDR1 is MGHRA, CDR2 YSYEKL, per germline. Trimming at V came to 8 bases and at J to 2 bases, leaving 11 bases not matched to a gene. This CDR3 contains 16 residues. CDR3 sequence reads: CASHDQSGSPYNEQFF. For the CDR3, the DNA is TGCGCCAGCCATGACCAAAGCGGGAGCCCCTACAATGAGCAGTTCTTC.

The V and J genes are TRBV9 and TRBJ2-5; 10 positions agree with TRBD2. The CDR3 consists of 18 residues. Germline CDR1 reads SGDLS; CDR2 reads YYNGEE. Trimming at V came to 4 bases and at J to 1 base, leaving 13 bases not matched to a gene. This chain's CDR3 is CASSPRGSGGGFQETQYF. CDR3 coding DNA: TGTGCCAGCAGCCCCAGGGGCAGCGGGGGGGGTTTCCAAGAGACCCAGTACTTC.

This clone appeared once. V and J are TRBV29-1 and TRBJ2-2; D not resolved. From germline, CDR1 is SQVTM and CDR2 ANQGSEA. The CDR3 contains 12 residues. The germline V and J ends were trimmed by 5 bases and 3 bases, with 7 bases remaining between them. The CDR3, as DNA: TGCAGCGTTACCGGTCACACCGGGGAGCTGTTTTTT. Residues: CSVTGHTGELFF.